These 6 T cell receptor beta chains originate from one sample sequenced in a study of blood T cell repertoires in COVID-19. TCRdb's table, derived via immunoSEQ multiplex PCR, lists solely in-frame clones and lacks some. The table has roughly 200,000 clones, about 91% seen once. Sequenced material: PBMCs or T cells enriched from blood (not recorded which). All receptors derive from a woman aged 40 to 49 with acute COVID-19.

The gene calls are TRBV5-1 and TRBJ2-6; 7 bases match TRBD1. The CDR3 contains 14 residues. Germline V gene data show CDR1 as SGHRS and CDR2 as YFSETQ. Trimming took 4 bases from V and 4 from J; bases not matched to a gene: 2. The CDR3 spells CASSGDSGANVLTF. The CDR3 coding sequence is TGCGCCAGCAGCGGGGACAGCGGGGCCAACGTCCTGACTTTC.

This chain uses TRBV7-8 with TRBJ1-5, with 7 bases identical to TRBD1. This CDR3 has 16 amino acids. Germline V CDR1 and CDR2: SGHVS, FQNEAQ. V shed 0 bases and J 7 bases; nucleotides not matched to a gene: 9. The CDR3: CASSLARQGVGQPQHF. CDR3 bases: TGTGCCAGCAGCTTAGCCCGACAGGGCGTAGGGCAGCCCCAGCATTTT.

The chain has TRBV19 and TRBJ1-4; D unresolved. Germline loops: CDR1 LNHDA, CDR2 SQIVND (reference sequence). The CDR3 is made up of 16 amino acids. V was clipped by 7 bases and J by 4 bases, with 19 bases between them. This chain's CDR3 is CASKSGITGINEKLFF. The CDR3 DNA is TGTGCCAGTAAGTCGGGAATCACCGGGATTAATGAAAAACTGTTTTTT. The full variable domain, in which reference TRBV19 and TRBJ1-4 provide the parts outside the CDR3, is DGGITQSPKYLFRKEGQNVTLSCEQNLNHDAMYWYRQDPGQGLRLIYYSQIVNDFQKGDIAEGYSVSREKKESFPLTVTSAQKNPTAFYLCASKSGITGINEKLFFGSGTQLSVL.

The rearrangement joins TRBV7-9 to TRBJ2-3; 7 bases match TRBD2. CDR3 size: 17 residues. Trimming removed 5 bases from V and 1 base from J; junction bases left unmatched: 12. Germline V gene lookup returns CDR1 SEHNR and CDR2 FQNEAQ (reference sequence). The CDR3 region is CASSRLTGGGRTDTQYF. The DNA for the CDR3 is TGTGCCAGCAGCCGACTGACGGGCGGGGGACGCACAGATACGCAGTATTTT.

This sequence joins TRBV24-1 and TRBJ1-2; possibly TRBD1 for D (5 bases). Germline values: CDR1 KGHDR, CDR2 SFDVKD. The CDR3 runs 12 residues. The V end was cut by 4 bases, the J end by 6 bases, with 8 bases between. As DNA, the CDR3 is TGTGCCACCAGTGACAGGGTGGATGGCTACACCTTC. This translates into CATSDRVDGYTF.

The V and J genes are TRBV28 and TRBJ2-7; D might be TRBD2 (7 bases). Germline loops: CDR1 MDHEN, CDR2 SYDVKM. V lost 4 bases, J lost 3 bases, and 22 bases lay in between. The CDR3 covers 17 residues. The CDR3 loop is CASSSNIGWGGGYEQYF. CDR3 coding DNA: TGTGCCAGCAGTTCCAATATAGGGTGGGGGGGCGGCTACGAGCAGTACTTC.